A single sample gave rise to the 21 T cell receptor beta chains below, sequenced in a study of blood T cell repertoires in COVID-19. Produced via immunoSEQ multiplex PCR; TCRdb's table is partial and in-frame only. Seen here are about 76,000 clones, approximately 80% observed once, and the top ten hold around 15%. The specimen was peripheral blood. The receptors here all came from a human donor in a cohort sampled during active COVID-19.

The J gene is TRBJ2-5, the V gene TRBV19, with TRBD2 matching 12 bases. Looked up from germline, CDR1 is LNHDA and CDR2 is SQIVND (reference sequence). The J segment lost 4 bases and the V segment lost 6 bases, leaving 3 bases of the junction unmatched. The CDR3 is 14 residues long. The CDR3 is CASSPTSGGETQYF. The DNA for the CDR3 is TGTGCCAGTAGCCCGACTAGCGGGGGAGAGACCCAGTACTTC.

The J gene is TRBJ1-6, the V gene TRBV27, with 12 bases fitting TRBD1. Germline CDR1 MNHEY, CDR2 SMNVEV (reference sequence). After removal of 3 bases from V and 10 bases from J, the junction contained 10 bases not matched to a gene. This CDR3 spans 17 amino acids. The CDR3 region is CASSFIAGQGARSPLHF. The CDR3 DNA follows: TGTGCCAGCAGTTTTATAGCGGGACAGGGGGCCAGGTCACCCCTCCACTTT.

This chain uses TRBV10-3 with TRBJ1-5; TRBD1 matches at 9 bases. The germline gives CDR1 ENHRY, CDR2 SYGVKD. The CDR3 is made up of 14 amino acids. J lost 5 bases, V lost 4 bases, and 3 bases had no gene match. This chain's CDR3 is CAISGGQGYQPQHF. The CDR3 DNA is TGTGCCATCAGTGGGGGACAGGGATATCAGCCCCAGCATTTT.

The V call is TRBV11-2, the J call TRBJ1-1, with no clear D. Trimming cost V 5 bases and J 10 bases, with 11 bases left between them. CDR1 and CDR2 (germline): SGHAT, FQNNGV. The CDR3 covers 11 residues. CDR3 loop: CASSAQLRAFF. DNA for the CDR3: TGTGCCAGCAGCGCACAGCTTCGAGCTTTCTTT.

The J gene is TRBJ2-1, the V gene TRBV5-1; 8 bases are a match to TRBD2. V lost 4 bases and J lost 1; bases outside the gene matches: 13. The germline gives CDR1 SGHRS, CDR2 YFSETQ. The CDR3 consists of 18 residues. Here the CDR3 reads CASSPPTNRLASYNEQFF. For the CDR3, the DNA is TGCGCCAGCAGCCCCCCGACTAACCGACTAGCGTCCTACAATGAGCAGTTCTTC.

The V and J genes are TRBV30 and TRBJ1-2; no definite D call. Germline V gene sequence: CDR1 GTSNPN, CDR2 SVGIG (reference sequence). This CDR3 is 12 amino acids long. Trimming removed 0 bases from V and 4 bases from J, with 6 bases in between. This CDR3 is CAWSVGVYGYTF. CDR3 bases: TGTGCCTGGAGTGTGGGAGTCTATGGCTACACCTTC.

This clone was picked up a small number of times. The chain employs TRBV7-6 and TRBJ2-5; D perhaps matches TRBD2 (5 bases). Trimming removed 5 bases at V and 5 bases at J, with 12 bases between. The CDR3 is made up of 13 amino acids. Germline values: CDR1 SGHVS, CDR2 FNYEAQ. The chain's CDR3 is CASSMRGYETQYF. The CDR3 coding sequence is TGTGCCAGCAGCATGAGAGGGTACGAGACCCAGTACTTC.

The V call is TRBV7-6, the J call TRBJ2-7; unclear D gene. The CDR3 contains 13 residues. V was shortened by 3 bases and J by 5 bases, with 11 bases between the two germline ends. CDR1 is SGHVS, CDR2 FNYEAQ, per germline. The CDR3 DNA sequence: TGTGCCAGCAGCTTTAGAGGCCCCGACGAGCAGTACTTC. Translated: CASSFRGPDEQYF.

The CDR3 region has the DNA TGTGCCAGCAGTGAAAGGCTAGGCTATGGCTACACCTTC. Translated: CASSERLGYGYTF. The rearrangement uses TRBV2 and TRBJ1-2; D not certain. Trimming left V 2 bases short and J 4 bases short, with 8 bases between. The CDR3 totals 13 residues. Per the germline V gene, CDR1 is SNHLY and CDR2 is FYNNEI.

The rearrangement joins TRBV7-2 to TRBJ2-5; D unresolved. V was pared by 5 bases and J by 7 bases, with 8 bases between. CDR3 size: 11 residues. Germline V gene sequence: CDR1 SGHTA, CDR2 FQGNSA. The CDR3 sequence is CASSTSRTQYF. Here the CDR3 DNA reads TGTGCCAGCAGCACGTCTAGGACCCAGTACTTC. Drawing the rest from reference TRBV7-2 and TRBJ2-5, the complete variable domain is GAGVSQSPSNKVTEKGKDVELRCDPISGHTALYWYRQSLGQGLEFLIYFQGNSAPDKSGLPSDRFSAERTGGSVSTLTIQRTQQEDSAVYLCASSTSRTQYFGPGTRLLVL.

The chain couples TRBV18 to TRBJ1-2, with 8 nucleotides matching TRBD1. V lost 6 bases and J lost 3; bases outside the gene matches: 0. There are 12 residues in the CDR3. Germline V CDR1 and CDR2: KGHSH, LQKENI. Here the CDR3 DNA reads TGTGCCAGCTCGACAGGGGACTATGGCTACACCTTC. As protein: CASSTGDYGYTF.

The chain carries TRBV28 and TRBJ2-7; weak D call: TRBD2 (6 bases). Between the trimmed V and J ends, which lost 7 bases and 0 bases, there was a span of 16 bases. This CDR3 is built from 15 residues. Germline CDR1 and CDR2: MDHEN and SYDVKM. CDR3 nucleotide sequence: TGTGCCAGCACCCCTGGAGGGATTAGCTCCTACGAGCAGTACTTC. Encoded protein: CASTPGGISSYEQYF.

V and J are TRBV29-1 and TRBJ2-3; 9 bases map to TRBD1. The CDR3 is 14 residues long. CDR1 and CDR2 from the germline V gene are SQVTM and ANQGSEA. J lost 0 bases, V lost 6 bases, and 4 bases had no gene match. CDR3 nucleotides: TGCAGCGTGGGGGACAGGGCTAGCACAGATACGCAGTATTTT. Translated, it gives CSVGDRASTDTQYF.

The chain is built from TRBV18 and TRBJ1-1, with no clear D. Trimming pared 5 bases from V and 1 base from J, leaving 8 bases between. Germline V gives CDR1 KGHSH, CDR2 LQKENI. This CDR3 spans 13 amino acids. The CDR3 here is CASSSERNTEAFF. As DNA, the CDR3 is TGTGCCAGCTCATCTGAGAGGAACACTGAAGCTTTCTTT.

The chain uses TRBV29-1 and TRBJ1-1, with 7 nucleotides matching TRBD1. Trimming took 4 bases from V and 5 from J; bases not matched to a gene: 4. This CDR3 spans 12 amino acids. CDR1 is SQVTM and CDR2 is ANQGSEA in the germline V gene. This CDR3 reads CSVGRGQTEAFF. As DNA, the CDR3 is TGCAGCGTTGGTAGGGGGCAAACTGAAGCTTTCTTT.

The V call is TRBV6-5, the J call TRBJ2-7; TRBD2 agrees at 7 bases. V lost 5 bases and J lost 6; bases outside the gene matches: 7. The CDR3 has 13 residues. Germline loops: CDR1 MNHEY, CDR2 SVGAGI. The CDR3 reads CASSPGGRAEQYF. CDR3 bases: TGTGCCAGCAGTCCTGGGGGGAGGGCCGAGCAGTACTTC.

Worth noting for this clone: Compared with germline, one end of the junction differs, possibly owing to a read error. CDR3 amino acids: CASSSSSGSSYNEQFF. CDR3 in DNA: TGTGCTAGCAGCTCATCTAGCGGGAGCTCCTACAATGAGCAGTTCTTC. V usage is TRBV7-7 and J usage is TRBJ2-1; 10 bases map to TRBD2. CDR1 is SSHAT, CDR2 FNYEAQ, per germline (reference sequence). This CDR3 spans 16 amino acids.

The chain combines TRBV28 with TRBJ1-5; no reliable D call. From germline, CDR1 is MDHEN and CDR2 SYDVKM. The CDR3 length is 15 residues. Trimming shortened V by 6 bases and J by 0 bases, and 12 bases separated the two germline ends. This CDR3 reads CASRPRTVSNQPQHF. Written as DNA, the CDR3 is TGTGCCAGCAGGCCAAGGACTGTTAGCAATCAGCCCCAGCATTTT. Filled out from reference TRBV28 and TRBJ1-5, the complete variable domain reads DVKVTQSSRYLVKRTGEKVFLECVQDMDHENMFWYRQDPGLGLRLIYFSYDVKMKEKGDIPEGYSVSREKKERFSLILESASTNQTSMYLCASRPRTVSNQPQHFGDGTRLSIL.

This clone was detected once. The rearrangement joins TRBV21-1 to TRBJ2-7; TRBD2, the table's D call, was not compared with the DNA. TRBV21-1 is a recognized pseudogene. The CDR3 sequence is 15 residues long. CDR3 sequence (DNA): TGTGCCAGCAGCCTGGGGGGGGAGTCCCTTGGCGAGCAGTACTTC. Translation: CASSLGGESLGEQYF.

V gene TRBV11-2 combines with J gene TRBJ2-1, with a tentative D call TRBD2 (5 bases). There are 13 residues in the CDR3. CDR1 and CDR2 from the germline V gene are SGHAT and FQNNGV. V was shortened by 7 bases and J by 4 bases, with 11 bases between the two germline ends. In DNA form, the CDR3 reads TGTGCCAGCAATACGCGGGTGTACAATGAGCAGTTCTTC. Translated: CASNTRVYNEQFF.

The chain uses TRBV19 and TRBJ1-1, with D perhaps TRBD1 (5 bases). V was cut by 7 bases and J by 0 bases, with 18 bases left in between. From germline, CDR1 is LNHDA and CDR2 SQIVND (reference sequence). The CDR3 is 16 residues long. The DNA for the CDR3 is TGTGCCAGTACCCTACAGGCAGGGTCCCTGAACACTGAAGCTTTCTTT. The encoded protein is CASTLQAGSLNTEAFF.